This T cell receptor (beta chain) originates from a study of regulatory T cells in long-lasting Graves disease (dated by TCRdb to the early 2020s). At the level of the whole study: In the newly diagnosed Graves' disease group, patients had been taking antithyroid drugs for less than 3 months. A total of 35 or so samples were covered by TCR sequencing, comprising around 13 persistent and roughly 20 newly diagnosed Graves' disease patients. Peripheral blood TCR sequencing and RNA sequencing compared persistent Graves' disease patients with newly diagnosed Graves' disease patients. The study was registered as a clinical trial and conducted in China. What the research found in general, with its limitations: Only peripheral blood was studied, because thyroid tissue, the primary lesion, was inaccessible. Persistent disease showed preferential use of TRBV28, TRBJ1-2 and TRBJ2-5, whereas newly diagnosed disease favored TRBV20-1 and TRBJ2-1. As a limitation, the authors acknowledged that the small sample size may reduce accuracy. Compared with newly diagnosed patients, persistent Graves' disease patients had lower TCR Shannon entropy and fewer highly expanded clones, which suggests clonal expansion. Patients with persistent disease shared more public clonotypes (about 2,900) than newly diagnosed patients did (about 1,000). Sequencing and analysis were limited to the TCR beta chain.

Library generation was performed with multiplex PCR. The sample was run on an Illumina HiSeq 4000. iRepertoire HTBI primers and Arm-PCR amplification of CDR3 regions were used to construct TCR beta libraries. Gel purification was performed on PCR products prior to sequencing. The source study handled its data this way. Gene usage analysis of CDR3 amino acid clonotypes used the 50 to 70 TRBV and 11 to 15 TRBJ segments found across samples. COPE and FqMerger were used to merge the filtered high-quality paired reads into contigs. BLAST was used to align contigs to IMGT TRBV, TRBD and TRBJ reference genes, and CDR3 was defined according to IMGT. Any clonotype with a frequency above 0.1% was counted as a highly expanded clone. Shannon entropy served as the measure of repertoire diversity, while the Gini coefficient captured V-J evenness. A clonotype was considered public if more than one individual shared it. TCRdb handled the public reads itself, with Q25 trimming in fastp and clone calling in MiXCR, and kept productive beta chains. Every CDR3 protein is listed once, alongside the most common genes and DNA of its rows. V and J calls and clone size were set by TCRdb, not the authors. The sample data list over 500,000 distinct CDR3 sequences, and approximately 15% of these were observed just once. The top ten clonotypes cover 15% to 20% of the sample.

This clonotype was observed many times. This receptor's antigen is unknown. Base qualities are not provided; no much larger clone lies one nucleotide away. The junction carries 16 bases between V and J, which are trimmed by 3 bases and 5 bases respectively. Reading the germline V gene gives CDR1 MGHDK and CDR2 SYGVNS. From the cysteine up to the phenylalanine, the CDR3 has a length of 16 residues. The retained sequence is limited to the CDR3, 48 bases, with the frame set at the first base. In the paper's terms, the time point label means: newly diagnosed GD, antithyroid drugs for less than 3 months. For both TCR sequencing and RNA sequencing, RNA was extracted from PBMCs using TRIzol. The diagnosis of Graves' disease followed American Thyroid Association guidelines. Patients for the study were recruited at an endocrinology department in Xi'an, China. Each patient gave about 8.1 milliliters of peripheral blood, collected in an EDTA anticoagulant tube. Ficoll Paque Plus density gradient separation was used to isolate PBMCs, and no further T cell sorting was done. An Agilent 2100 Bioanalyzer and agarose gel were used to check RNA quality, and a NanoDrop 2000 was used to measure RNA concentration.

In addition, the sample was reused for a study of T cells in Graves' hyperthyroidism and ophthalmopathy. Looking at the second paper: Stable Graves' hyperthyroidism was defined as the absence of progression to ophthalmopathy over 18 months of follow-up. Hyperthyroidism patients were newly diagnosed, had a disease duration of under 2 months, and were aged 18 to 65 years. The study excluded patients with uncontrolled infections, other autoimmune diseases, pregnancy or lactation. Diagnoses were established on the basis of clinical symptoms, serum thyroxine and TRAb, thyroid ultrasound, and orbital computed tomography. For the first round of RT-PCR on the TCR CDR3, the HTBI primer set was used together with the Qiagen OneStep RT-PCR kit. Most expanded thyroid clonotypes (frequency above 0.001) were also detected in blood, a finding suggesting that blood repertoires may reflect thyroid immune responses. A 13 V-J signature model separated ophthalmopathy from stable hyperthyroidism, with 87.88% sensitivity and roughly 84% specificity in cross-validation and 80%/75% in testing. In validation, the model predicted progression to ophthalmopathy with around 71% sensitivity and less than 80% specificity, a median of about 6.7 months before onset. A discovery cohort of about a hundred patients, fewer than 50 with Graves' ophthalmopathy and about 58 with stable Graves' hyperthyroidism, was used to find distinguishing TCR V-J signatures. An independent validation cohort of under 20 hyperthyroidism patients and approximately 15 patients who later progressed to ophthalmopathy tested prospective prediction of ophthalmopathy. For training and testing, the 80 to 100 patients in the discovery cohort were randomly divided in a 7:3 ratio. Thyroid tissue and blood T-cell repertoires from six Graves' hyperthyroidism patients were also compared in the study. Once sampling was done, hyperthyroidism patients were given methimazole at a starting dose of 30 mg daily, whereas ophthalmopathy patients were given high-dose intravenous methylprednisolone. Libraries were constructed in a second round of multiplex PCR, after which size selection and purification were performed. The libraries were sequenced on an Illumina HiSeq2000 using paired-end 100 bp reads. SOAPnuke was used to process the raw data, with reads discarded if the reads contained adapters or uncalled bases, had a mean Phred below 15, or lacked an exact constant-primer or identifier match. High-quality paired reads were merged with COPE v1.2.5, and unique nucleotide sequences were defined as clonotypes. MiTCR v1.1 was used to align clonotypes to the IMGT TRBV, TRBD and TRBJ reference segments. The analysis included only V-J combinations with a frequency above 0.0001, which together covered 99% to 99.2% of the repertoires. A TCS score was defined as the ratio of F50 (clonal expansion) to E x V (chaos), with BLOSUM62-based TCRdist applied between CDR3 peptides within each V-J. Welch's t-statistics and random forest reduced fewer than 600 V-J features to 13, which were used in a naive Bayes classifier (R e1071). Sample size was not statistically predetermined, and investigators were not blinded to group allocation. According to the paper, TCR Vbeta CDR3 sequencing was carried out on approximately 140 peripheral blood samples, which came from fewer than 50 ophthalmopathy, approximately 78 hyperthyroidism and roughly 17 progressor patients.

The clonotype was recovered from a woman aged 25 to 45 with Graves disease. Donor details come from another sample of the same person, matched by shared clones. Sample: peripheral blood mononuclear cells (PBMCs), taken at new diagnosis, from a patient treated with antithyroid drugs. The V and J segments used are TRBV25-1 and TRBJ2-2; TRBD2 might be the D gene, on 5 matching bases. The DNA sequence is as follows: TGTGCCAGCAGTGAGGGTGTGGGGAGTAAGACCGGGGAGCTGTTTTTT. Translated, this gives CASSEGVGSKTGELFF.